This T cell receptor (beta chain) appears in the sequencing data of a study of cytomegalovirus exposure and HLA in healthy donors. The study, taken as a whole, reports: As a later analysis revealed, most CMV-associated TCR beta chains appeared HLA-restricted. Some public TCRs appeared in many individuals, while most sequences were rare. CMV antigen specificity of three CMV-associated chains was confirmed in vitro.

In this sample, this clone turned up once. Antigen specificity is unknown. The PCR employed 60 Vbeta primers together with 13 Jbeta primers. Data came from immunoSEQ multiplex PCR; TCRdb stores just in-frame clones and leaves some out. This sample has roughly 160,000 clones, with approximately 79% found just once. Trimming removed 4 bases at V and 0 bases at J, with 6 bases between. Germline CDR1 and CDR2: SNHLY and FYNNEI. This CDR3 contains 14 residues. Sequenced input: PBMCs. This TCR was sampled from a man aged 45 to 65 in good health and CMV-seropositive. The J gene is TRBJ1-4, the V gene TRBV2; D remains unclear. The CDR3 sequence is CASSVGTTNEKLFF. The CDR3 region has the DNA TGTGCCAGCAGTGTCGGGACAACTAATGAAAAACTGTTTTTT.